The 13 T cell receptor beta chains reported below all come from one sample, sequenced in a study of vaccination and CD4 T cells after COVID-19. These receptors lack a known antigen. Treatment reported: roughly 10-day PBMC culture with coronavirus spike peptide pools or control peptides (ViraFEST assay). Sequencing of the DNA from cultured CD4+ T cells was carried out with the Oncomine TCR Beta short-read assay. MiXCR was run by TCRdb on the PCR reads, yielding one entry per CDR3 protein. The data hold approximately 10,000 distinct CDR3 sequences, with under 80% observed a single time. Material for sequencing was CD4+ T cells from blood, cultured in vitro. These receptors were collected from a human donor who had recovered from COVID-19.

This chain uses TRBV7-2 with TRBJ2-6, with 8 bases lining up with TRBD1. Germline CDR1 reads SGHTA; CDR2 reads FQGNSA. The ends lost 2 bases at V and 2 bases at J; junction bases unmatched: 2. The CDR3 sequence is 16 residues long. Here the CDR3 reads CASSLTGGAGANVLTF. Written as DNA, the CDR3 is TGTGCCAGCAGCTTAACAGGGGGAGCTGGGGCCAACGTCCTGACTTTC.

This clonotype was observed a handful of times. The chain is built from TRBV19 and TRBJ1-2, with 9 bases identical to TRBD1. Germline values: CDR1 LNHDA, CDR2 SQIVND (reference sequence). V shed 4 bases, J shed 5 bases, and the junction held 8 bases outside the gene matches. The CDR3 extends over 15 amino acids. CDR3 amino acids: CASSTKQTGGYGYTF. DNA for the CDR3: TGTGCCAGTAGTACCAAACAGACAGGGGGTTATGGCTACACCTTC.

The genes are TRBV7-8 and TRBJ1-2, with D possibly TRBD1 on 5 matching bases. The CDR3 is 13 residues long. Trimming cost V 1 base and J 7 bases, with 10 bases left between them. Germline V CDR1 and CDR2: SGHVS, FQNEAQ. The CDR3 region has the DNA TGTGCCAGCAGCTTAGTCCAGGGAAGTGGCTACACCTTC. Translation: CASSLVQGSGYTF.

This clonotype turned up a few times. The chain is built from TRBV6-5 and TRBJ1-6; D remains ambiguous. Per germline, CDR1 MNHEY and CDR2 SVGAGI. V shed 4 bases and J shed 8 bases, with 12 bases lying between them. The CDR3 contains 14 residues. For the CDR3, the DNA is TGTGCCAGCAGTTTAGAGACGCTTTATTCACCCCTCCACTTT. This codes for CASSLETLYSPLHF.

V and J are TRBV20-1 and TRBJ2-1; a possible D gene is TRBD1 (6 bases). This CDR3 spans 13 amino acids. The germline V and J ends were trimmed by 2 bases and 7 bases, with 12 bases remaining between them. Germline V gene sequence: CDR1 DFQATT, CDR2 SNEGSKA (reference sequence). CDR3 DNA sequence: TGCAGTGCTAGACACAGGGTTGGGAATGAGCAGTTCTTC. It yields the protein CSARHRVGNEQFF.

The chain is built from TRBV15 and TRBJ2-7; tentative D call: TRBD2 (5 bases). This CDR3 has 15 amino acids. Germline assignment: CDR1 LNHNV and CDR2 YYDKDF (reference sequence). The V gene lost 6 bases and the J gene lost 2 bases, with 17 bases spanning the gap. The CDR3, as DNA: TGTGCCACCAGGGCCGGCCCTAGGGAGACCTACGAGCAGTACTTC. The encoded protein is CATRAGPRETYEQYF.

The chain recombines TRBV20-1 with TRBJ2-7; TRBD2 matches 8 bases. Trimming removed 3 bases from V and 3 bases from J; junction bases left unmatched: 13. Germline lookup yields CDR1 DFQATT and CDR2 SNEGSKA (reference sequence). The CDR3 has 16 residues. The CDR3 protein is CSASGLSAGENYEQYF. CDR3 bases: TGCAGTGCTAGTGGACTCTCAGCGGGGGAAAACTACGAGCAGTACTTC.

This clonotype was counted between two and nine times. This chain links TRBV7-9 with TRBJ2-7; D possibly corresponds to TRBD1 (6 bases). The CDR3 runs to 13 residues. CDR1 is SEHNR, CDR2 FQNEAQ, per germline (reference sequence). Between the trimmed V and J ends, which lost 6 bases and 5 bases, there was a span of 14 bases. The CDR3 DNA sequence: TGTGCCAGCAGAGACAGGTTAAACAACGAGCAGTACTTC. The encoded protein is CASRDRLNNEQYF.

Comment on this clonotype: A junction end diverges from the germline sequence, so it may reflect a read error. This chain uses TRBV6-2 or TRBV6-3 with TRBJ1-1, with 7 bases identical to TRBD1. The CDR3 covers 12 residues. Germline lookup yields CDR1 MNHEY and CDR2 SVGEGT. CDR3 sequence: CASRTRDSTIDF. The CDR3 DNA follows: TGTGCCAGCAGGACCCGGGACAGTACTATTGATTTT.

The V call is TRBV2, the J call TRBJ1-5, with 7 nucleotides matching TRBD1. Germline CDR1 is SNHLY and CDR2 is FYNNEI. CDR3 size: 14 residues. V dropped 7 bases and J dropped 4; count of bases not matched to a gene: 7. CDR3 sequence: CASTRSGGNQPQHF. The CDR3 DNA reads as TGTGCCAGCACTCGCTCAGGGGGTAATCAGCCCCAGCATTTT.

CDR3 sequence reads: CASSYSAGLSTEAFF. Written as DNA, the CDR3 is TGTGCCAGCAGTTACTCGGCCGGTCTGAGCACTGAAGCTTTCTTT. V is TRBV6-5 and J is TRBJ1-1; D ambiguous. This CDR3 is built from 15 residues. Germline V lookup: CDR1 MNHEY, CDR2 SVGAGI. The germline V and J ends were trimmed by 0 bases and 4 bases, with 12 bases remaining between them.

This clonotype counts as medium-sized (0.01 to 0.1%). This rearrangement joins TRBV9 to TRBJ2-7; 8 bases agree with TRBD1. With V trimmed by 2 bases and J by 2 bases, 9 bases remained unmatched. The germline V gene encodes CDR1 SGDLS and CDR2 YYNGEE. This CDR3 has 16 amino acids. The CDR3 DNA reads TGTGCCAGCAGCGTCCGCGGACAGGGAGGAGCCTACGAGCAGTACTTC. Translating it yields CASSVRGQGGAYEQYF.

The chain links TRBV6-5 to TRBJ2-1, with a weak D call TRBD2 (8 bases). V was shortened by 2 bases and J by 8 bases, with 25 bases between the two germline ends. Germline loops: CDR1 MNHEY, CDR2 SVGAGI. The CDR3 length is 18 residues. CDR3 protein: CASSYHRGTGLSGDEQFF. CDR3 bases: TGTGCCAGCAGTTACCACAGGGGAACGGGACTTAGCGGGGATGAGCAGTTCTTC.